This T cell receptor beta chain originates from a study of T cell responses to AZD1222 COVID-19 vaccine. Researchers grouped second doses given at about 4 or about 12 weeks into one pool. Here immunoSEQ multiplex PCR was the method, and the copy in TCRdb shows in-frame clones only, minus some. The sample yields about 200,000 clones, approximately 95% seen once. The sample holds one count of this clone. Its target is not known. Findings and limits, study-wide: Only a handful of AZD1222 recipients, roughly 6 in all, had baseline seropositivity. The breadth and depth of Spike-specific TCRs increased once two AZD1222 doses had been given. Mostly white British, mostly female donors; authors suggested clonal diversity may be underestimated.

V shed 5 bases, J shed 8 bases, and the junction held 7 bases outside the gene matches. In germline, CDR1 is SGHTA, CDR2 FQGNSA. This CDR3 region has 15 residues. The receptor was derived from an adult who received the AZD1222 COVID-19 vaccine. This sample comprised peripheral blood, obtained 28 days after the second AZD1222 dose. V usage is TRBV7-2 and J usage is TRBJ1-6, with 9 positions matching TRBD1. This CDR3 is CASSTGQGKDSPLHF. Written as DNA, the CDR3 is TGTGCCAGCAGCACCGGACAGGGGAAAGATTCACCCCTCCACTTT.